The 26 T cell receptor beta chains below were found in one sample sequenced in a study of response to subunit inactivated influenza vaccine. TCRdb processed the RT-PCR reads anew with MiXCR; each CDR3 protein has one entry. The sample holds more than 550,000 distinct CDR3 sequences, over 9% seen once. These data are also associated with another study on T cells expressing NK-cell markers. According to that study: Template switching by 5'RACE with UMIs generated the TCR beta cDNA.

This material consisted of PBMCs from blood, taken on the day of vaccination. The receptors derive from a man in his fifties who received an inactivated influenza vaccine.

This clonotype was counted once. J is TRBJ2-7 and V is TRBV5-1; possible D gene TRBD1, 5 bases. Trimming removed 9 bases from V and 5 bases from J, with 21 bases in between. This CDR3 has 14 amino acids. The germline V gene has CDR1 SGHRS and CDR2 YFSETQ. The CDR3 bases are TGCGCCACCTCGTTAATAGGGGCTTTGGACGAGCAGTACTTC. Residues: CATSLIGALDEQYF.

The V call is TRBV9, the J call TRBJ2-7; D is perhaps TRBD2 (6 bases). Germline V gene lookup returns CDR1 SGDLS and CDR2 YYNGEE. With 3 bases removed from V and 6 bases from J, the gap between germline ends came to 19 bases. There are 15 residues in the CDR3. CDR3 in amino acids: CASSEGTCEMGEQYF. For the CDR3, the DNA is TGTGCCAGCAGCGAGGGGACTTGCGAAATGGGCGAGCAGTACTTC. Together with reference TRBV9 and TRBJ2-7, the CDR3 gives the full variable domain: DSGVTQTPKHLITATGQRVTLRCSPRSGDLSVYWYQQSLDQGLQFLIQYYNGEERAKGNILERFSAQQFPDLHSELNLSSLELGDSALYFCASSEGTCEMGEQYFGPGTRLTVT.

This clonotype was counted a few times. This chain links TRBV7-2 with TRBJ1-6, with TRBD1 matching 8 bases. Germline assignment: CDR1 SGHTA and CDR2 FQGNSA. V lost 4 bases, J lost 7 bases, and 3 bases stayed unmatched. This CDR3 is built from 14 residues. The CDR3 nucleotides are TGTGCCAGCAGCTCGGACAGGGTGAATTCACCCCTCCACTTT. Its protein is CASSSDRVNSPLHF. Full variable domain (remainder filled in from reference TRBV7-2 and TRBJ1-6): GAGVSQSPSNKVTEKGKDVELRCDPISGHTALYWYRQSLGQGLEFLIYFQGNSAPDKSGLPSDRFSAERTGGSVSTLTIQRTQQEDSAVYLCASSSDRVNSPLHFGNGTRLTVT.

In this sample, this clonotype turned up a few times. The CDR3 DNA reads as TGCAGTGCTAGAGAACTAGCGGGGGCGAACACCGGGGAGCTGTTTTTT. It yields the protein CSARELAGANTGELFF. The chain joins TRBV20-1 to TRBJ2-2, with 11 nucleotides matching TRBD2. CDR1 is DFQATT, CDR2 SNEGSKA, per germline (reference sequence). The CDR3 totals 16 residues. V trimming: 0 bases; J trimming: 0 bases; junction bases outside the gene matches: 0.

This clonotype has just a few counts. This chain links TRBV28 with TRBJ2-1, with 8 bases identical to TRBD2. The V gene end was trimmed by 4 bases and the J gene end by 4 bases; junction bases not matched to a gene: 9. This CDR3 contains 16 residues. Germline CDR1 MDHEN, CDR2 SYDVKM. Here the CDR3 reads CASSSFSGNSYNEQFF. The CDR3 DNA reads TGTGCCAGCAGTTCTTTTAGCGGGAACTCTTACAATGAGCAGTTCTTC.

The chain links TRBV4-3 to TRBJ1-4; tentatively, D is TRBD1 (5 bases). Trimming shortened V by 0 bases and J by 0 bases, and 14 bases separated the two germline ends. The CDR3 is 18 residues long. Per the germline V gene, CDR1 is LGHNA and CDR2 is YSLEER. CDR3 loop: CASSQETPKGPTNEKLFF. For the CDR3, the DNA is TGCGCCAGCAGCCAAGAGACACCCAAGGGACCAACTAATGAAAAACTGTTTTTT.

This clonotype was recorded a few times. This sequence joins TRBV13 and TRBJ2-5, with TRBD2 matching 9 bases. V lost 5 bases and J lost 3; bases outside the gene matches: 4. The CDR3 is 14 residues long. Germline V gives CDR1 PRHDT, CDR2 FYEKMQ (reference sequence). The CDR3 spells CASSTVAGEETQYF. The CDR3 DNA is TGTGCCAGCAGCACCGTAGCGGGGGAAGAGACCCAGTACTTC.

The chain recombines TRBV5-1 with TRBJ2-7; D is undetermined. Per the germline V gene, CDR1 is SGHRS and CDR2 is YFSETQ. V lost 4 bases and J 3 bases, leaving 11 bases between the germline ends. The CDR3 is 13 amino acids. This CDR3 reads CASSLLVHYEQYF. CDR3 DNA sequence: TGCGCCAGCAGCCTTTTAGTTCACTACGAGCAGTACTTC.

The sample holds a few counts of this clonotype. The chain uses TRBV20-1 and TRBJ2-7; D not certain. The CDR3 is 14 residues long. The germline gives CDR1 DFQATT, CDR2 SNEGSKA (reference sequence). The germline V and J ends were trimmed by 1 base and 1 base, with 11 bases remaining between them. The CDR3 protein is CSARGHLGSYEQYF. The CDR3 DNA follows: TGCAGTGCTAGAGGACACCTCGGGTCCTACGAGCAGTACTTC.

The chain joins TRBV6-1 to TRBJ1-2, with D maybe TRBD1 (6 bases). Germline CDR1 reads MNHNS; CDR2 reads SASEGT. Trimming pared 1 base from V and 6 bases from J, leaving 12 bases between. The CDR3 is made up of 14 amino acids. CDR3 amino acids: CASSEGTAWDGYTF. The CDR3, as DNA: TGTGCCAGCAGTGAAGGGACAGCCTGGGATGGCTACACCTTC.

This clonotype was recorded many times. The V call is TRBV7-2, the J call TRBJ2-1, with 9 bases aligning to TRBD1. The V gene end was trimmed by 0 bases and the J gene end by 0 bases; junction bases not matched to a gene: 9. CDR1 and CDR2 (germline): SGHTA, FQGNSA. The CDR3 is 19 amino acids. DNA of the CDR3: TGTGCCAGCAGCTTAGCTTGGACAGGGGTTAGGAGCTCCTACAATGAGCAGTTCTTC. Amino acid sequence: CASSLAWTGVRSSYNEQFF. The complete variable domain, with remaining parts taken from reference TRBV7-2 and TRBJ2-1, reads GAGVSQSPSNKVTEKGKDVELRCDPISGHTALYWYRQSLGQGLEFLIYFQGNSAPDKSGLPSDRFSAERTGGSVSTLTIQRTQQEDSAVYLCASSLAWTGVRSSYNEQFFGPGTRLTVL.

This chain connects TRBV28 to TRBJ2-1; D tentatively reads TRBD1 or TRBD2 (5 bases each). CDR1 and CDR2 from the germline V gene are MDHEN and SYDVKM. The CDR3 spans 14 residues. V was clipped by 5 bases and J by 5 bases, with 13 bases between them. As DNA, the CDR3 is TGTGCCAGCAGTACCGGGACGGGAAACAATGAGCAGTTCTTC. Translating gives CASSTGTGNNEQFF.

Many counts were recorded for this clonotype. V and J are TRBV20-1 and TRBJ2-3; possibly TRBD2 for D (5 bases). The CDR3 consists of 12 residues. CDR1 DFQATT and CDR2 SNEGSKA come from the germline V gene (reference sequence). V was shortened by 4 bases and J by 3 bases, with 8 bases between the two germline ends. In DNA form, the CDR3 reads TGCAGTGCTACCCGACTAACAGATACGCAGTATTTT. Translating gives CSATRLTDTQYF.

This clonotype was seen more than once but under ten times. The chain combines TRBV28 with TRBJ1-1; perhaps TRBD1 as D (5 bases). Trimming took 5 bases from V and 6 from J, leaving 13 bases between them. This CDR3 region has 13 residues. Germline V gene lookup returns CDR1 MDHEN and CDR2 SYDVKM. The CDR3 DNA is TGTGCCAGCAGTCCCGGACACGTCTCTGAAGCTTTCTTT. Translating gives CASSPGHVSEAFF.

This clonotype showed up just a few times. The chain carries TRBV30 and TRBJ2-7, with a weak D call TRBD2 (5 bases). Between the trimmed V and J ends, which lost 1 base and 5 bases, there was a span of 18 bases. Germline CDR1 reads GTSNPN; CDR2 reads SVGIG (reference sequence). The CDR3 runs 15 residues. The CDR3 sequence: CAWSAGISLWDEQYF. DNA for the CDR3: TGTGCCTGGAGTGCCGGGATCTCACTTTGGGACGAGCAGTACTTC.

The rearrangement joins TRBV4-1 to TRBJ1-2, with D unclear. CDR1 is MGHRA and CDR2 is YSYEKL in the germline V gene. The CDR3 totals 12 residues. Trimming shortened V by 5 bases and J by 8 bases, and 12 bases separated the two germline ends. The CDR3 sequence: CASSTRLGGYTF. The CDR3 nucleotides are TGCGCCAGCAGCACCCGCCTGGGAGGCTACACCTTC.

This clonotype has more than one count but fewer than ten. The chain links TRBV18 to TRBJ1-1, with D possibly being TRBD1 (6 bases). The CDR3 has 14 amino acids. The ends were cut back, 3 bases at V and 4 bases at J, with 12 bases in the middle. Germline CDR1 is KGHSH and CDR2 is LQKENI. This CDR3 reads CASSPRTASTEAFF. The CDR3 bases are TGTGCCAGCTCACCCCGGACAGCTTCCACTGAAGCTTTCTTT.

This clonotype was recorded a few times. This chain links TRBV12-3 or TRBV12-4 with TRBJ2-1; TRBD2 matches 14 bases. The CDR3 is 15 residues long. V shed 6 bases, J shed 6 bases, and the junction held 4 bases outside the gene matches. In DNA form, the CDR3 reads TGTGCCAGCAGGCCGGGACTAGCGGGGGCCAATGAGCAGTTCTTC. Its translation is CASRPGLAGANEQFF.

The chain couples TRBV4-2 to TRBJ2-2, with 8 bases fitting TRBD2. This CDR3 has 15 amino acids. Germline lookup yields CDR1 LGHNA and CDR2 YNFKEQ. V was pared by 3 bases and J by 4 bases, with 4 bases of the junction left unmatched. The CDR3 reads CASSHSSGSTGELFF. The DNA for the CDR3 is TGTGCCAGCAGCCACTCTAGCGGGTCCACCGGGGAGCTGTTTTTT.

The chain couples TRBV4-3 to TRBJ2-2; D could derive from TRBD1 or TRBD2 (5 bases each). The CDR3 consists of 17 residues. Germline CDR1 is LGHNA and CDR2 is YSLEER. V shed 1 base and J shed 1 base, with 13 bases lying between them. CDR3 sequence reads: CASSQAAGALNTGELFF. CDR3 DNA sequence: TGCGCCAGCAGCCAAGCAGCCGGGGCCTTGAACACCGGGGAGCTGTTTTTT.

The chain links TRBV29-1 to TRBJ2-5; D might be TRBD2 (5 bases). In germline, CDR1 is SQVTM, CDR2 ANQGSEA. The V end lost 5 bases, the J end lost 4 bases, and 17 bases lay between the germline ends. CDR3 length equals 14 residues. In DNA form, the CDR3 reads TGCAGCGTTCTGCGGGTGGGTGGCGGAGAGACCCAGTACTTC. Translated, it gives CSVLRVGGGETQYF.

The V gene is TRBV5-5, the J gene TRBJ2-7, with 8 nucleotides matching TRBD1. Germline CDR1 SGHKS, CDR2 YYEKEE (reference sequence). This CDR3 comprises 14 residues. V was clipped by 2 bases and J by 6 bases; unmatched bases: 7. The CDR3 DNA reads TGTGCCAGCAGCTTCTCGCAGGGGGCAAGCGAGCAGTACTTC. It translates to CASSFSQGASEQYF.

The CDR3 sequence is CASSRHDGRLADNEQFF. For the CDR3, the DNA is TGCGCCAGCAGCCGACACGACGGGCGACTAGCGGATAATGAGCAGTTCTTC. This chain uses TRBV4-1 with TRBJ2-1; 9 nucleotides agree with TRBD2. The CDR3 loop spans 17 amino acids. Germline V CDR1 and CDR2: MGHRA, YSYEKL. V gave up 4 bases and J gave up 7 bases; unmatched junction bases: 14.

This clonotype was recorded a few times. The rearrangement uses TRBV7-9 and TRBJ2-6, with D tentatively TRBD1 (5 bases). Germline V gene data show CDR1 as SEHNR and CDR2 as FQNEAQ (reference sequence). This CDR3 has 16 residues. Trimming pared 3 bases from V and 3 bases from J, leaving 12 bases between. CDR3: CASSFSPGLGANVLTF. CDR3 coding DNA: TGTGCCAGCAGCTTTAGTCCAGGGCTTGGGGCCAACGTCCTGACTTTC.

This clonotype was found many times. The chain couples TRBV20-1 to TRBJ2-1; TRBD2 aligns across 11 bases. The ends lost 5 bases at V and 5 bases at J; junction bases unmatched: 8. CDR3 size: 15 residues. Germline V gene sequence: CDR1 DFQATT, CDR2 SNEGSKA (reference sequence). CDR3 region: CSAPLAGGIHNEQFF. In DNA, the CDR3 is TGCAGTGCTCCTTTAGCGGGGGGGATCCACAATGAGCAGTTCTTC.

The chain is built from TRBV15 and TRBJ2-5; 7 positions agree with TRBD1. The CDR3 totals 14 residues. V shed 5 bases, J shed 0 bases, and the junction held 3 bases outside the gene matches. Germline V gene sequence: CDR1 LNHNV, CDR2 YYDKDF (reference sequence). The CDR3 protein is CATSVQGYQETQYF. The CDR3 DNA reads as TGTGCCACCAGCGTACAGGGGTACCAAGAGACCCAGTACTTC.